The entry below describes one T cell receptor (beta chain). Antigen: not known. V shed 6 bases and J shed 7 bases, with 15 bases lying between them. The CDR3 is made up of 13 amino acids. Data came from immunoSEQ multiplex PCR; TCRdb stores just in-frame clones and leaves some out. The data hold some 120,000 clones, with less than 90% observed a single time. The sample comes from a study of T cell responses to AZD1222 COVID-19 vaccine. General study results and limits: Among AZD1222 vaccinees, only six were seropositive at baseline. Spike-wide vaccine-associated CD4 TCRs dominated at 160-218 and 743-854. Donors skewed white British and female; clonal diversity was possibly underestimated. A rise in Spike-specific TCR breadth and depth followed two AZD1222 doses.

The V call is TRBV12-3 or TRBV12-4, the J call TRBJ2-5; the D gene is possibly TRBD1 (6 bases). The TCR sequence derives from an adult in good health. The sample in question was peripheral blood, obtained on day 0 of AZD1222 vaccination. CDR3 residues: CASRLGAGVTQYF. The CDR3 DNA is TGTGCCAGCAGGTTGGGGGCCGGGGTGACCCAGTACTTC.